This paragraph reports one TCR beta chain. These data originate in a study of T cell responses to AZD1222 COVID-19 vaccine. Only in-frame clones appear in the TCRdb table, and some are missing; sequencing was by immunoSEQ multiplex PCR. The sample has some 96,000 clones, 70% to 90% seen once; the top ten hold approximately 2.8%. The sample was peripheral blood, taken on day 0 of AZD1222 vaccination. The origin of this receptor is an adult in good health.

The CDR3 sequence is CASSSGEVYEQYF. The DNA for the CDR3 is TGCGCCAGCAGTTCGGGGGAGGTCTACGAGCAGTACTTC. The genes are TRBV5-1 and TRBJ2-7, with D perhaps TRBD2 (6 bases). CDR1 SGHRS and CDR2 YFSETQ come from the germline V gene. This CDR3 contains 13 residues. The V end was cut by 5 bases, the J end by 3 bases, with 12 bases between.